This paragraph covers one T cell receptor (beta chain) sequence. Its target is not known. The data are from a study of blood T cells in healthy people across ages. The CDR3 is made up of 16 amino acids. J gave up 3 bases and V 5 bases, and 11 bases lay outside the gene matches. Germline V gene data show CDR1 as SGHVS and CDR2 as FNYEAQ. Through a sample-barcoded 5' primer and a J-beta primer mix, a second PCR was run for 7 to 11 cycles. One entry per CDR3 protein, called by TCRdb with MiXCR from the 5' RACE reads. The sample lists around 650,000 distinct CDR3 sequences; 32% were seen once. Study findings and constraints: Strongly correlated with naive T cell percentage was TCR beta diversity.

The chain has TRBV7-6 and TRBJ2-7, with TRBD1 matching over 9 bases. This sequence originates from a woman at least 80 years old in good health. The sequencing input was blood. CDR3 in DNA: TGTGCCAGCAGCCGAAACGGACAGGGGAGAGGCTACGAGCAGTACTTC. It is translated as CASSRNGQGRGYEQYF.